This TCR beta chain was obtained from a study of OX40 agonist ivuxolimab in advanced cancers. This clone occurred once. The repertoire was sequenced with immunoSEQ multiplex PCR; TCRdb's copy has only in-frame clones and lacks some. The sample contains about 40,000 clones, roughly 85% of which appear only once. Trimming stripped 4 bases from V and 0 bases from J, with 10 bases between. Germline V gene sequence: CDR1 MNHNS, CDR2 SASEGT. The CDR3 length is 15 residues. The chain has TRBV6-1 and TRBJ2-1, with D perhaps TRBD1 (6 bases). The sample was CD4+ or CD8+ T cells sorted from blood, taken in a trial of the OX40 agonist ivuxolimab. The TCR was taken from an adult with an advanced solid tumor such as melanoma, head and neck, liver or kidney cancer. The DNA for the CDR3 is TGTGCCAGCAGTGTTGGGGGCTCCTCCTACAATGAGCAGTTCTTC. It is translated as CASSVGGSSYNEQFF.